This T cell receptor (beta chain) emerged from a study of shared clonotypes between healthy human individuals. On ten immunoSEQ deep assay plates, unsorted PBMC DNA was sequenced. In the original workflow: Filtering of immunoSEQ junctional sequences could not match full-length read filtering. The repertoire was sequenced with immunoSEQ multiplex PCR; TCRdb's copy has only in-frame clones and lacks some. From that table come the V and J calls and clone size; the DNA was used to work out D and trimming. The top ten hold roughly 13% of the sample, which has around 430,000 clones, roughly 77% seen once. The donors were adults (healthy and HIV-negative) with no recent acute infections or vaccinations. The CDR3 runs to 17 residues. The V end lost 6 bases, the J end lost 0 bases, and 17 bases lay between the germline ends. Germline V lookup: CDR1 MDHEN, CDR2 SYDVKM.

The TCR sequence derives from a woman between 40 and 55 years old in good health. Some clones in this sample may be carry-over from other donors' samples. The specimen sequenced was PBMCs. The chain employs TRBV28 and TRBJ2-2; D remains ambiguous. CDR3 nucleotides: TGTGCCAGCAGCCCAGGACCGCTAAGGGCGAACACCGGGGAGCTGTTTTTT. Its protein product is CASSPGPLRANTGELFF.